This section outlines one TCR beta chain sequence together with its context. The entry originates in a study of blood T cell repertoires in COVID-19. Per the study methods: The authors estimated nucleated cell counts from reference gene primer amplification. Only in-frame clones appear in the TCRdb table, and some are missing; sequencing was by immunoSEQ multiplex PCR. That table supplies the V and J calls and clone size; D and trimming were determined from the DNA. This table holds roughly 120,000 clones, roughly three quarters found once. Germline loops: CDR1 LNHDA, CDR2 SQIVND (reference sequence). The CDR3 is 13 amino acids. V was cut by 4 bases and J by 6 bases, with 10 bases left in between.

This sequence originates from a woman at least 80 years old with acute or convalescent COVID-19. The sequenced material came from peripheral blood. This rearrangement joins TRBV19 to TRBJ1-5; weak D call: TRBD1 (6 bases). CDR3 DNA sequence: TGTGCCAGTAGTAAACAGGGAATTCAGCCCCAGCATTTT. It translates to CASSKQGIQPQHF.